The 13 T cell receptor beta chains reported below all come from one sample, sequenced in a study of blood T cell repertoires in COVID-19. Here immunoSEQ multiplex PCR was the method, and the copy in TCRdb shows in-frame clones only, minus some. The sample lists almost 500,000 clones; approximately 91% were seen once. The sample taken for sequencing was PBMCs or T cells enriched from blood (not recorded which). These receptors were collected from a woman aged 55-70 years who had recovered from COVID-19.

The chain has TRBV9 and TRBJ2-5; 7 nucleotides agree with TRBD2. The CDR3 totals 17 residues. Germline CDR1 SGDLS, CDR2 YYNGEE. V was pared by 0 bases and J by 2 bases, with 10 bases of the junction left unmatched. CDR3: CASSVAPRTGGQETQYF. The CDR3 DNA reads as TGTGCCAGCAGCGTAGCTCCACGAACGGGAGGTCAAGAGACCCAGTACTTC.

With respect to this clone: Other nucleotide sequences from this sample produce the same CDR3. The CDR3 DNA follows: TGTGCCAGCAGCCCAGACAGAAACTATGGCTACACCTTC. It is translated as CASSPDRNYGYTF. V gene TRBV7-2 combines with J gene TRBJ1-2; possibly TRBD1 for D (5 bases). Germline V gives CDR1 SGHTA, CDR2 FQGNSA. Trimming removed 5 bases from V and 2 bases from J, with 9 bases in between. The CDR3 totals 13 residues. Using reference TRBV7-2 and TRBJ1-2 for the parts outside the CDR3, the full variable domain is GAGVSQSPSNKVTEKGKDVELRCDPISGHTALYWYRQSLGQGLEFLIYFQGNSAPDKSGLPSDRFSAERTGGSVSTLTIQRTQQEDSAVYLCASSPDRNYGYTFGSGTRLTVV.

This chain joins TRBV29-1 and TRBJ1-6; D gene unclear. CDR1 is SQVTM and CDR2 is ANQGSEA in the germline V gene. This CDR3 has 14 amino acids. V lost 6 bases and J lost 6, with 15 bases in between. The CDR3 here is CSVTMRVRNSPLHF. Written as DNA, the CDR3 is TGCAGCGTGACGATGAGGGTACGTAATTCACCCCTCCACTTT.

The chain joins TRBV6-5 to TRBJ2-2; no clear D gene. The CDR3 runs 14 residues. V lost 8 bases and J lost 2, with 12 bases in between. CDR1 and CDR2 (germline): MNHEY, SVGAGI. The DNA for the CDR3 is TGTGCCAGCGAGGTTCAGCATAACACCGGGGAGCTGTTTTTT. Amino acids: CASEVQHNTGELFF.

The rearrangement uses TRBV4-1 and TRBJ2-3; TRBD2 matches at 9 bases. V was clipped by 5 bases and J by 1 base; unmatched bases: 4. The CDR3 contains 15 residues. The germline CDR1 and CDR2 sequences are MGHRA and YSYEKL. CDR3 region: CASSFQRGGTDTQYF. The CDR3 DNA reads TGCGCCAGCAGCTTTCAGCGGGGGGGCACAGATACGCAGTATTTT.

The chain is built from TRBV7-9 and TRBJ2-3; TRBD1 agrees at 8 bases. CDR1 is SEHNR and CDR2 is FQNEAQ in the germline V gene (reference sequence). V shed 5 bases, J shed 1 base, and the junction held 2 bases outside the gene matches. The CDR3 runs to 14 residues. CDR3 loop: CASSTTGGTDTQYF. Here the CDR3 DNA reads TGTGCCAGCAGCACGACAGGGGGCACAGATACGCAGTATTTT.

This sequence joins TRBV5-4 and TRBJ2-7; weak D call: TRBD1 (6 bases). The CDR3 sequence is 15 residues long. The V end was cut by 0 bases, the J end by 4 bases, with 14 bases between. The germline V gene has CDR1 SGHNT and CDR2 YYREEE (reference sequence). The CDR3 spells CASSLVAGEGYEQYF. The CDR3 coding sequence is TGTGCCAGCAGCTTGGTTGCAGGGGAAGGATACGAGCAGTACTTC.

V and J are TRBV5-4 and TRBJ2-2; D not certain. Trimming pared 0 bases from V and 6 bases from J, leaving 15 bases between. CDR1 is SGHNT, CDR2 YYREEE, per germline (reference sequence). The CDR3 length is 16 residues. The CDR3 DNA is TGTGCCAGCAGCTTGGGAGCCGGTCCCCTTTCCGGGGAGCTGTTTTTT. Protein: CASSLGAGPLSGELFF.

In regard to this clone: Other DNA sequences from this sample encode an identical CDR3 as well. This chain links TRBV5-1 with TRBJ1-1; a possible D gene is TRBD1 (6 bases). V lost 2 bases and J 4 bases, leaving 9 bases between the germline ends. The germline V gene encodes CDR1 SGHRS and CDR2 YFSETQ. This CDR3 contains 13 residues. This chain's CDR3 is CASSLRGGTEAFF. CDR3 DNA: TGCGCCAGCAGCTTAAGGGGGGGCACTGAAGCTTTCTTT. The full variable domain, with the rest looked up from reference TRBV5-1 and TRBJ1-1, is KAGVTQTPRYLIKTRGQQVTLSCSPISGHRSVSWYQQTPGQGLQFLFEYFSETQRNKGNFPGRFSGRQFSNSRSEMNVSTLELGDSALYLCASSLRGGTEAFFGQGTRLTVV.

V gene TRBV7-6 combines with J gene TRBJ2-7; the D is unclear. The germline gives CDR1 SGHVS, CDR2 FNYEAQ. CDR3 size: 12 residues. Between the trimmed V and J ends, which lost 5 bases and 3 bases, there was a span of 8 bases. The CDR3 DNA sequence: TGTGCCAGCAGCCCCCTTAACTACGAGCAGTACTTC. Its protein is CASSPLNYEQYF.

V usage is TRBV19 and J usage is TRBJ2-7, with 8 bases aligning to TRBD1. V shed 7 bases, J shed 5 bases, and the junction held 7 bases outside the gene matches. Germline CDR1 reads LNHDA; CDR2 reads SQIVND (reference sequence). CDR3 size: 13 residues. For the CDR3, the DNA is TGTGCCAGTACCTGGACAGGGATTCACGAGCAGTACGTC. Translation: CASTWTGIHEQYV.

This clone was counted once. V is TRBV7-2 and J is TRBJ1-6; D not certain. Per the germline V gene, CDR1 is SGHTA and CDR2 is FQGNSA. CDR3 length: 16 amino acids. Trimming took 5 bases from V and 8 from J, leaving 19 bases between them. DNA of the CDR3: TGTGCCAGCAGCGCCAACCGAGGGCAGAGTGATTCACCCCTCCACTTT. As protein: CASSANRGQSDSPLHF.

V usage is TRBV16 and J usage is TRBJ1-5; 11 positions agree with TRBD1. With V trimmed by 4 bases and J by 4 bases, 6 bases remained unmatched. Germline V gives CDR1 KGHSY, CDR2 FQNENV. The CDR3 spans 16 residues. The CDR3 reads CASSPRTGGANQPQHF. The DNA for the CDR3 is TGTGCCAGCAGCCCCCGGACAGGGGGCGCAAATCAGCCCCAGCATTTT.